This is a list of T cell receptor beta chains from one sample in a study of shared clonotypes between healthy human individuals. Repertoires were generated with immunoSEQ multiplex PCR, while TCRdb's copy carries only in-frame clones and drops some. The data contain some 480,000 clones, 70% to 85% of them seen just once; the ten biggest clones take up more than 10%. The sequencing sample was made of PBMCs. The receptors derive from a woman aged 40 to 50 in good health. Some clones in this sample may be carry-over from other donors' samples. CDR3s include the opening cysteine and the closing phenylalanine or tryptophan. The D gene is left open where the match is weak. Clone size appears in some rows only: once, few, many, or a class for an expanded clone.

d_gene	abundance	j_gene	v_gene	CDR3nt	CDR3aa
TRBD2	NA	TRBJ2-7	TRBV5-1	TGCGCCAGCAGCTTGGGGACTAGCGTGCAGCCGTACGAGCAGTACTTC	CASSLGTSVQPYEQYF
NA	NA	TRBJ1-3	TRBV30	TGTGCCTGGAGTGTCCGGGCTTTTTCTGGAAACACCATATATTTT	CAWSVRAFSGNTIYF
TRBD1	NA	TRBJ2-1	TRBV5-1	TGCGCCAGCAGCTTGGGGGACAGGGGGCTAGTCTACAATGAGCAGTTCTTC	CASSLGDRGLVYNEQFF
NA	NA	TRBJ2-2	TRBV5-1	TGCGCCAGCAGCGAAGGCACCGGGGAGCTGTTTTTT	CASSEGTGELFF
TRBD2	NA	TRBJ2-1	TRBV5-4	TGTGCCAGCAGCTTGGATCGAGCGGGACACAATGAGCAGTTCTTC	CASSLDRAGHNEQFF
TRBD2	NA	TRBJ2-5	TRBV27	TGTGCCAGCAGTTTAAGAGGGCTAGCGGGCATTCAAGAGACCCAGTACTTC	CASSLRGLAGIQETQYF
NA	NA	TRBJ2-1	TRBV5-4	TGTGCCAGCAGCTTGTCTTACAATGAGCAGTTCTTC	CASSLSYNEQFF
NA	NA	TRBJ2-6	TRBV2	TGTGCCAGCAGTGGGTCTGGGTTAAGCTCTGGGGCCAACGTCCTGACTTTC	CASSGSGLSSGANVLTF
TRBD2	NA	TRBJ2-1	TRBV9	TGTGCCAGCAGCGTAGCCGGGACTAGCGGGAGGACCAATGAGCAGTTCTTC	CASSVAGTSGRTNEQFF
NA	NA	TRBJ1-1	TRBV7-2	TGTGCCAGCAGCCTCAATCAGGGGACTGAAGCTTTCTTT	CASSLNQGTEAFF
NA	NA	TRBJ1-1	TRBV9	TGTGCCAGCAGCGTTGGGGGTGGGACTGGTGAAGCTTTCTTT	CASSVGGGTGEAFF
TRBD2	NA	TRBJ2-5	TRBV7-8	TGTGCCAGCAGCTTCAAGCGGGAGGTTATTCAAGAGACCCAGTACTTC	CASSFKREVIQETQYF
NA	NA	TRBJ1-1	TRBV11-2	TGTGCCAGCAGCTCTTTGACAGACCTGAACACTGAAGCTTTCTTT	CASSSLTDLNTEAFF
TRBD2	NA	TRBJ2-1	TRBV18	TGTGCCAGCTCACCACCTGGCGGGAGCCCCTACAATGAGCAGTTCTTC	CASSPPGGSPYNEQFF
NA	NA	TRBJ1-3	TRBV5-1	TGCGCCAGCAGCTTGTGGGGGGGTTCTGGAAACACCATATATTTT	CASSLWGGSGNTIYF
TRBD1	NA	TRBJ2-5	TRBV5-1	TGCGCCAGCAGCTTGACAGGGGGAGGAGAGACCCAGTACTTC	CASSLTGGGETQYF
NA	NA	TRBJ2-1	TRBV11-3	TGTGCCAGCAGCTTTGGTAGCGGATCAGACAATGAGCAGTTCTTC	CASSFGSGSDNEQFF
TRBD2	NA	TRBJ2-7	TRBV11-2	TGTGCCAGCAGCTTGGGACTAGCAGAAAATTACGAGCAGTACTTC	CASSLGLAENYEQYF
NA	NA	TRBJ1-4	TRBV19	TGTGCCAGTAGTATAGCCCAGGGACCATCTGTAAAACTGTTTTTT	CASSIAQGPSVKLFF
TRBD2	NA	TRBJ2-3	TRBV6-4	TGTGCCAGCAGTGACTCCCTAGGGAGGGCCCTATATTTT	CASSDSLGRALYF
NA	NA	TRBJ2-2	TRBV7-2	TGTGCCAGCAGCTTCCGGGGGTTTATTGGAGAGAGCACCGGGGAGCTGTTTTTT	CASSFRGFIGESTGELFF
NA	few	TRBJ1-2	TRBV29-1	TGCAGCGTTGGGGAGAATGGCTACACCTTC	CSVGENGYTF
NA	NA	TRBJ1-1	TRBV20-1	TGCAGTGGGGGACATCGTGAAGCTTTCTTT	CSGGHREAFF
TRBD1	NA	TRBJ2-3	TRBV9	TGTGCCAGCAGCGTCGGGGGCCTCACGGGACAGGGACGGAGTACGCAGTATTTT	CASSVGGLTGQGRSTQYF
TRBD1	NA	TRBJ1-6	TRBV6-1	TGTGCCAGCAGTGCTAGACAGGGGGGTAATTCACCCCTCCACTTT	CASSARQGGNSPLHF
TRBD2	NA	TRBJ2-7	TRBV29-1	TGCAGCGTTAAACTAGCGGGAGGCAACGAGCAGTACTTC	CSVKLAGGNEQYF
TRBD2	NA	TRBJ2-2	TRBV19	TGTGCCAGTAGTATGGGGACTAGCGCCACCGGGGAGCTGTTTTTT	CASSMGTSATGELFF
NA	NA	TRBJ1-4	TRBV19	TGTGCCAGTAGTACAGGGATTAATGAAAAACTGTTTTTT	CASSTGINEKLFF
NA	NA	TRBJ2-1	TRBV9	TGTGCCAGCAGCGTACAACCGGGCCCAGCAACCTACAATGAGCAGTTCTTC	CASSVQPGPATYNEQFF
NA	NA	TRBJ2-2	TRBV5-1	TGCGCCAGCAGCTTGGCCGGACTTTACACCGGGGAGCTGTTTTTT	CASSLAGLYTGELFF
TRBD2	once	TRBJ2-7	TRBV5-8	TGTGCCAGCAGCTCTCCAAGCGGGAGGACTAACTACGAGCAGTACTTC	CASSSPSGRTNYEQYF
NA	NA	TRBJ1-4	TRBV19	TGTGCCAGTAGTATATCCCTCCCAAGGACTAATGAAAAACTGTTTTTT	CASSISLPRTNEKLFF
NA	NA	TRBJ1-5	TRBV6-6	TGTGCCAGCAGTGGAAGACAGGTGAATCAGCCCCAGCATTTT	CASSGRQVNQPQHF
TRBD1	once	TRBJ1-1	TRBV2	TGTGCCAGCAGGCCAAGGACAGGGGAGGGTGAAGCTTTCTTT	CASRPRTGEGEAFF